Presented here are 10 T cell receptor beta chains from one specimen sequenced in a study of OX40 agonist ivuxolimab in advanced cancers. Produced via immunoSEQ multiplex PCR; TCRdb's table is partial and in-frame only. The repertoire has some 16,000 clones, less than 90% of them found once; the top ten carry 3% to 4%. The sequenced sample was CD4+ or CD8+ T cells sorted from blood, obtained in a trial of the OX40 agonist ivuxolimab. These receptors all stem from an adult with an advanced solid tumor such as melanoma, head and neck, liver or kidney cancer.

The rearrangement links TRBV9 to TRBJ1-1; TRBD1 is a possible D gene (5 bases). Trimming pared 0 bases from V and 4 bases from J, leaving 10 bases between. The CDR3 is made up of 14 amino acids. The V gene's germline CDR1 is SGDLS and CDR2 YYNGEE. CDR3 DNA: TGTGCCAGCAGCGTAGGAGGGGTAGGCACTGAAGCTTTCTTT. Translating it yields CASSVGGVGTEAFF.

V usage is TRBV7-9 and J usage is TRBJ2-5; D perhaps matches TRBD2 (5 bases). The CDR3 is made up of 14 amino acids. V was shortened by 4 bases and J by 0 bases, with 9 bases between the two germline ends. Germline loops: CDR1 SEHNR, CDR2 FQNEAQ (reference sequence). The CDR3: CASSSGLNQETQYF. The CDR3 nucleotides are TGTGCCAGCAGCTCTGGACTGAACCAAGAGACCCAGTACTTC.

The chain joins TRBV13 to TRBJ2-7; 13 bases match TRBD2. Germline V CDR1 and CDR2: PRHDT, FYEKMQ (reference sequence). V lost 4 bases and J lost 3; bases outside the gene matches: 3. The CDR3 has 15 amino acids. The CDR3 DNA sequence: TGTGCCAGCAGCTATGGACTAGCGGGAGTCTACGAGCAGTACTTC. It yields the protein CASSYGLAGVYEQYF.

The rearrangement joins TRBV29-1 to TRBJ2-7, with D possibly matching TRBD1 (5 bases). CDR1 is SQVTM, CDR2 ANQGSEA, per germline. Trimming took 3 bases from V and 2 from J, leaving 17 bases between them. There are 15 residues in the CDR3. DNA of the CDR3: TGCAGCGTTGATGGGATCCAGGAAGGGGCCTACGAGCAGTACTTC. This sequence encodes CSVDGIQEGAYEQYF.

The genes are TRBV7-8 and TRBJ2-4; D not certain. V lost 1 base and J 0 bases, leaving 16 bases between the germline ends. CDR3 length: 18 residues. Germline CDR1 reads SGHVS; CDR2 reads FQNEAQ. CDR3 sequence (DNA): TGTGCCAGCAGCTTAGACCGCCCCACCGAAATAGCCAAAAACATTCAGTACTTC. This gives the protein CASSLDRPTEIAKNIQYF.

This clone was picked up one time. The chain uses TRBV7-2 and TRBJ2-3, with 11 bases fitting TRBD2. This CDR3 is built from 15 residues. The V gene end was trimmed by 5 bases and the J gene end by 4 bases; junction bases not matched to a gene: 5. Per germline, CDR1 SGHTA and CDR2 FQGNSA. The chain's CDR3 is CASSPSSGRPDTQYF. The CDR3 coding sequence is TGTGCCAGCAGCCCCTCTAGCGGGAGGCCAGATACGCAGTATTTT.

The chain links TRBV6-1 to TRBJ2-5; D perhaps matches TRBD2 (5 bases). The CDR3 is 15 residues long. Trimming removed 2 bases at V and 5 bases at J, with 15 bases between. Germline lookup yields CDR1 MNHNS and CDR2 SASEGT. For the CDR3, the DNA is TGTGCCAGCAGTGAAAGGGCCGGGATCTTGGAGACCCAGTACTTC. It yields the protein CASSERAGILETQYF.

This chain uses TRBV18 with TRBJ2-2, with TRBD2 matching over 7 bases. The CDR3 consists of 17 residues. Germline-derived CDR1 and CDR2 are KGHSH and LQKENI. Unmatched junction bases numbered 8, after V lost 3 bases and J lost 1 base. CDR3 in amino acids: CASSPRGDYWNTGELFF. The CDR3 bases are TGTGCCAGCTCACCTCGAGGGGACTACTGGAACACCGGGGAGCTGTTTTTT.

The genes are TRBV5-1 and TRBJ1-1, with D tentatively TRBD1 (5 bases). V was shortened by 0 bases and J by 5 bases, with 11 bases between the two germline ends. Germline assignment: CDR1 SGHRS and CDR2 YFSETQ. The CDR3 has 14 residues. The CDR3 sequence: CASSLDMGGTEAFF. The DNA of the CDR3 is TGCGCCAGCAGCTTGGATATGGGGGGGACTGAAGCTTTCTTT.

This chain joins TRBV5-6 and TRBJ1-2; the match to TRBD1 covers 9 bases. CDR1 is SGHDT and CDR2 is YYEEEE in the germline V gene. This CDR3 is built from 15 residues. With V trimmed by 4 bases and J by 0 bases, 4 bases remained unmatched. The CDR3 protein is CASSPGQGPNYGYTF. The CDR3 nucleotides read TGTGCCAGCAGCCCGGGACAGGGCCCTAACTATGGCTACACCTTC.